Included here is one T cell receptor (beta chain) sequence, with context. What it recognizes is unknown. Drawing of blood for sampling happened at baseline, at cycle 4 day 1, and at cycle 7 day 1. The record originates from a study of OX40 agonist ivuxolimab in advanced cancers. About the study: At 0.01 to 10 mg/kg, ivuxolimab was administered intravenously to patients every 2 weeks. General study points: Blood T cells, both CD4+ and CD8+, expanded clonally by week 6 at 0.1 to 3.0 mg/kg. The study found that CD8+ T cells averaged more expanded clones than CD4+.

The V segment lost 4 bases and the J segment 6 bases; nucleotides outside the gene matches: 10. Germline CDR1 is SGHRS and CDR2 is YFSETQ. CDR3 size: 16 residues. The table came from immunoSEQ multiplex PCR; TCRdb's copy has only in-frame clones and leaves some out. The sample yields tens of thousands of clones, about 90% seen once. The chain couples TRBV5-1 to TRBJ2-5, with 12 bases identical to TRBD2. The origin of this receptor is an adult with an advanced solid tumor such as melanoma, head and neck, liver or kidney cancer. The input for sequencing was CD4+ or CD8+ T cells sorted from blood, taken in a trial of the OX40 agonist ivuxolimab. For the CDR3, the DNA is TGCGCCAGCAGCGAGGCTGCTAGCGGGAGGGGACAGACCCAGTACTTC. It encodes CASSEAASGRGQTQYF.